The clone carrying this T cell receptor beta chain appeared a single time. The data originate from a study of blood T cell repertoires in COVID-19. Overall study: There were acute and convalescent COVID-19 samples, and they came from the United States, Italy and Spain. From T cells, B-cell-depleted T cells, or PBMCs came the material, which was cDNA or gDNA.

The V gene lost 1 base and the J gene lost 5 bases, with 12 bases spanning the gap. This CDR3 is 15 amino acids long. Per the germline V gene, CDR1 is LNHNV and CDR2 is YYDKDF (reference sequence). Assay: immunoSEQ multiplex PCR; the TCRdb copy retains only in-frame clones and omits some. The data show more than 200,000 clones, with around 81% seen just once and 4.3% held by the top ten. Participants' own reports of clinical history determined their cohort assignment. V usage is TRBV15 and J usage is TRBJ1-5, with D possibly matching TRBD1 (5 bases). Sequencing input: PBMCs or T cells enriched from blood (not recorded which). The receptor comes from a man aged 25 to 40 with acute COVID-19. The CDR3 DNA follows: TGTGCCACCAGCAGAGGATGGAGGGACGATCAGCCCCAGCATTTT. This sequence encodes CATSRGWRDDQPQHF.